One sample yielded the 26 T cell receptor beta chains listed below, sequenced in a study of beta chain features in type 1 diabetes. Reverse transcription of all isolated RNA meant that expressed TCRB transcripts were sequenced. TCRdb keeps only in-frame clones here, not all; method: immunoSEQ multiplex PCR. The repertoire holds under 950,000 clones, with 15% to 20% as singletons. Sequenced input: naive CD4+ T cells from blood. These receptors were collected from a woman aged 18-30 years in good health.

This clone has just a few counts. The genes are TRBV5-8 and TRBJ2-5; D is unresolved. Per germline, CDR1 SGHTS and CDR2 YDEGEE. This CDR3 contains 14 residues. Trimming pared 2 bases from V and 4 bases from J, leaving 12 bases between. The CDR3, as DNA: TGTGCCAGCAGCTTCGGGTGGCTGGCAGAGACCCAGTACTTC. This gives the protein CASSFGWLAETQYF.

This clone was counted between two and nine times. The CDR3 coding sequence is TGTGCCAGCACGGCAGGCTATGGCTACACCTTC. Encoded protein: CASTAGYGYTF. This sequence joins TRBV13 and TRBJ1-2; the D is unclear. Trimming pared 7 bases from V and 4 bases from J, leaving 7 bases between. The CDR3 has 11 amino acids. Germline assignment: CDR1 PRHDT and CDR2 FYEKMQ (reference sequence).

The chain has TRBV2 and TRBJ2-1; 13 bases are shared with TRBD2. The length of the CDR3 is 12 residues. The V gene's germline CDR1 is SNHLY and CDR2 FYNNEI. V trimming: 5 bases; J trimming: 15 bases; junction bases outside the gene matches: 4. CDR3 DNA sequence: TGTGCCAGCAGTCGGACTAGCGGGAGTTCGTTCTTC. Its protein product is CASSRTSGSSFF.

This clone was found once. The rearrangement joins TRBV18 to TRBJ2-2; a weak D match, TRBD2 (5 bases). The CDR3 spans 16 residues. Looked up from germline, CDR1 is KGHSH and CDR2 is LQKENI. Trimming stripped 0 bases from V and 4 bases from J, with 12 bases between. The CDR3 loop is CASSPPSGLATGELFF. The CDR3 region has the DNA TGTGCCAGCTCACCACCTTCGGGGTTGGCCACCGGGGAGCTGTTTTTT.

This CDR3 reads CASSLFESGRGNEQFF. For the CDR3, the DNA is TGTGCCAGCAGTTTATTCGAGAGCGGGAGAGGCAATGAGCAGTTCTTC. J is TRBJ2-1 and V is TRBV27, with 8 bases matching TRBD2. V trimming: 1 base; J trimming: 6 bases; junction bases outside the gene matches: 8. Per germline, CDR1 MNHEY and CDR2 SMNVEV (reference sequence). The CDR3 spans 16 residues.

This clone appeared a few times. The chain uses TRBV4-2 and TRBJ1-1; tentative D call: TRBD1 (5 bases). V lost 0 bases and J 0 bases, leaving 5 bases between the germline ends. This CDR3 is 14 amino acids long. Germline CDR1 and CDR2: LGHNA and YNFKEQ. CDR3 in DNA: TGTGCCAGCAGCCAAGACAGGGTGAACACTGAAGCTTTCTTT. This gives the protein CASSQDRVNTEAFF.

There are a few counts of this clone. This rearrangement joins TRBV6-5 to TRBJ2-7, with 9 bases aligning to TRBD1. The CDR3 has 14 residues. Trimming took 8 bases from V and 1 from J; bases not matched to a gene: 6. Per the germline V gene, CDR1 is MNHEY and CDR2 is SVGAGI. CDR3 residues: CASVPGQGSYEQYF. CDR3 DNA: TGTGCCAGCGTGCCGGGACAGGGTTCCTACGAGCAGTACTTC.

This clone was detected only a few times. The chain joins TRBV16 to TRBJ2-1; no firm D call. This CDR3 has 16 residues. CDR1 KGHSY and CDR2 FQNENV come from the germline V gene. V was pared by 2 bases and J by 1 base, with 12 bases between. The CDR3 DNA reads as TGTGCCAGCAGCCAACCCAAGGCAGCATCCTACAATGAGCAGTTCTTC. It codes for CASSQPKAASYNEQFF.

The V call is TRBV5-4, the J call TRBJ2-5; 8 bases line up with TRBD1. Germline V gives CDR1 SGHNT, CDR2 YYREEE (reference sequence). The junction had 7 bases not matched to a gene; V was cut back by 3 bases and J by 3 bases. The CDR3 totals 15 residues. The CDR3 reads CASSSRGRQEETQYF. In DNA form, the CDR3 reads TGTGCCAGCAGCTCCAGGGGGCGACAGGAAGAGACCCAGTACTTC. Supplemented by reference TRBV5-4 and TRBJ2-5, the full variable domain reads ETGVTQSPTHLIKTRGQQVTLRCSSQSGHNTVSWYQQALGQGPQFIFQYYREEENGRGNFPPRFSGLQFPNYSSELNVNALELDDSALYLCASSSRGRQEETQYFGPGTRLLVL.

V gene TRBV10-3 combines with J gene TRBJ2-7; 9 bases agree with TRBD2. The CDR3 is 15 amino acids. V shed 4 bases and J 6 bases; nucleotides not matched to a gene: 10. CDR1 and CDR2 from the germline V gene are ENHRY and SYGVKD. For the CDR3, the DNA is TGTGCCATCAGTGCCGGAAGCGGGAGGTCGGCCGAGCAGTACTTC. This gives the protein CAISAGSGRSAEQYF.

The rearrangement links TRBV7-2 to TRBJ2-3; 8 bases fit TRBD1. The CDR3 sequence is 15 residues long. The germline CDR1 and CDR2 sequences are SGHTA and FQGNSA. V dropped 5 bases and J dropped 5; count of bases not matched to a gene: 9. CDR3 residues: CASSPDRGRGDTQYF. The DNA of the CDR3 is TGTGCCAGCAGCCCCGACAGGGGAAGGGGAGATACGCAGTATTTT.

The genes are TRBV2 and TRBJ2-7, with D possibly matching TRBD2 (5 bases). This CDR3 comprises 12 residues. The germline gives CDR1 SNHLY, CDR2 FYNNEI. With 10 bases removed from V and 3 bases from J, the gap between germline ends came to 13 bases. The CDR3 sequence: CATRPEVYEQYF. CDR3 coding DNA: TGTGCCACCCGACCGGAGGTCTACGAGCAGTACTTC.

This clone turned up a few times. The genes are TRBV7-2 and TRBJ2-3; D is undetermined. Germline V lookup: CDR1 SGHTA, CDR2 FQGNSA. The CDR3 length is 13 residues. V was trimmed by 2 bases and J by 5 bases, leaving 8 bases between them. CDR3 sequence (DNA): TGTGCCAGCAGCTTATTCCGAGGAGATACGCAGTATTTT. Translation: CASSLFRGDTQYF.

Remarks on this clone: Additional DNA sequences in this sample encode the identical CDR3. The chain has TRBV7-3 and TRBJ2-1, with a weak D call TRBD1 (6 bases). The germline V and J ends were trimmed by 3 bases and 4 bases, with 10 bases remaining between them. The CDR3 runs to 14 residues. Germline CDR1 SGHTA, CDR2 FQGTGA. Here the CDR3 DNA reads TGTGCCAGCAGCTTGGCAGGGGTATACAATGAGCAGTTCTTC. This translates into CASSLAGVYNEQFF.

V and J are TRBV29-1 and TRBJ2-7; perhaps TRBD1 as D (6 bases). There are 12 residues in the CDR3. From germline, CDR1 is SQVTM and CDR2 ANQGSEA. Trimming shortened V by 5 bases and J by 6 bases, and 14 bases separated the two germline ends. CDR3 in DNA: TGCAGCGTTCGCCGGACAGCTCGCGAGCAGTACTTC. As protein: CSVRRTAREQYF.

CDR3 in DNA: TGTGCCAGCAGCCAAGGGAAAGCGGGAGAATGGTCAGATACGCAGTATTTT. It yields the protein CASSQGKAGEWSDTQYF. The chain recombines TRBV14 with TRBJ2-3; TRBD2 matches 8 bases. The germline CDR1 and CDR2 sequences are SGHDN and FVKESK. The V segment lost 1 base and the J segment 4 bases; nucleotides outside the gene matches: 10. The CDR3 is 17 residues long.

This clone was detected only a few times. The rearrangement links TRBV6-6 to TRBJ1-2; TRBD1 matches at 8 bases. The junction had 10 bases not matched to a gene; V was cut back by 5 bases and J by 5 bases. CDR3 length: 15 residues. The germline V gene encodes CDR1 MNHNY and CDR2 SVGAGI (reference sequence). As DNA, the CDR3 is TGTGCCAGCAGTAGCTCGGACAGGGTTTGGTATGGCTACACCTTC. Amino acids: CASSSSDRVWYGYTF.

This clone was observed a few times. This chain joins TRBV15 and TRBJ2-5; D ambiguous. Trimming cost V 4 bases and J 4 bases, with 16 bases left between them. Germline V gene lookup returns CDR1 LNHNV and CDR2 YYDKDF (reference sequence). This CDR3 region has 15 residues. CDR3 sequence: CATSITGLRVETQYF. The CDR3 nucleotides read TGTGCCACCAGCATCACTGGTCTTCGGGTAGAGACCCAGTACTTC.

The CDR3 DNA reads as TGTGCCAGCAGCCCCAGGGCTGGGGCCAACGTCCTGACTTTC. It yields the protein CASSPRAGANVLTF. This chain links TRBV7-8 with TRBJ2-6; D perhaps matches TRBD1 (5 bases). V dropped 5 bases and J dropped 2 bases, with 7 bases sitting between them. This CDR3 spans 14 amino acids. Germline CDR1 is SGHVS and CDR2 is FQNEAQ.

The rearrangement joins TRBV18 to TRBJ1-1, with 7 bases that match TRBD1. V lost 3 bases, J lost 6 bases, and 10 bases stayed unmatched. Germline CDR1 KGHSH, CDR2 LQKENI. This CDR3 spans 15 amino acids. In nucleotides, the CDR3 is TGTGCCAGCTCACCCCTGCGGGACAGCGCTTCTGAAGCTTTCTTT. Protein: CASSPLRDSASEAFF.

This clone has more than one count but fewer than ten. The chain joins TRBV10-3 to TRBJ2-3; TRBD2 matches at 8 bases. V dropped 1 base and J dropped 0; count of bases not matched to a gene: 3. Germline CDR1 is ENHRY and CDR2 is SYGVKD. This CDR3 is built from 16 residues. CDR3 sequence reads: CAISEYGGGSTDTQYF. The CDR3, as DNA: TGTGCCATCAGTGAGTACGGCGGGGGGAGCACAGATACGCAGTATTTT.

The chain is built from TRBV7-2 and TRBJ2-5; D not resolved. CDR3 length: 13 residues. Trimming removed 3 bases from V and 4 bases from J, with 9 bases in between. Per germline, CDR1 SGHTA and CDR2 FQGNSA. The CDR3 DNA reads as TGTGCCAGCAGCTTCCCGGCGAGAGAGACCCAGTACTTC. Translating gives CASSFPARETQYF.

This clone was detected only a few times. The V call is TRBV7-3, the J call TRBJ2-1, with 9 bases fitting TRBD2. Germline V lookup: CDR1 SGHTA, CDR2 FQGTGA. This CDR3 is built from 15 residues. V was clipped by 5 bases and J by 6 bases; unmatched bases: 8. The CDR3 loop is CASSAGLAYTNEQFF. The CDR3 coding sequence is TGTGCCAGCAGCGCCGGACTAGCGTATACCAATGAGCAGTTCTTC.

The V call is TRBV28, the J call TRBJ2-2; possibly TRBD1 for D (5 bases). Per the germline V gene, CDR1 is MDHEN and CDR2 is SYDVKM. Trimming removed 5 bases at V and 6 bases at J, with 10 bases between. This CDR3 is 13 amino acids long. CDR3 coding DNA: TGTGCCAGCAGTCAAGGGGTCTCCGGGGAGCTGTTTTTT. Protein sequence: CASSQGVSGELFF. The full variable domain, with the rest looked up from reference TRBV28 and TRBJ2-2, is DVKVTQSSRYLVKRTGEKVFLECVQDMDHENMFWYRQDPGLGLRLIYFSYDVKMKEKGDIPEGYSVSREKKERFSLILESASTNQTSMYLCASSQGVSGELFFGEGSRLTVL.

CDR3 sequence reads: CASRYNYEQYF. CDR3 nucleotide sequence: TGTGCCAGCAGGTACAATTACGAGCAGTACTTC. The chain links TRBV28 to TRBJ2-7; no clear D gene. The germline CDR1 and CDR2 sequences are MDHEN and SYDVKM. The CDR3 runs 11 residues. V lost 6 bases and J 4 bases, leaving 7 bases between the germline ends.

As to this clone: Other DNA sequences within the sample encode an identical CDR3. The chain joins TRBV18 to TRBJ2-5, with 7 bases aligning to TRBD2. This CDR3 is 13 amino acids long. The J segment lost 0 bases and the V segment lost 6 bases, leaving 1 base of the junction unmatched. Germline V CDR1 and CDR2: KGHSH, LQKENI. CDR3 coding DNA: TGTGCCAGCTCGGGGGGGAACCAAGAGACCCAGTACTTC. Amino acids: CASSGGNQETQYF. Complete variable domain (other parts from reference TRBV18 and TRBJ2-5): NAGVMQNPRHLVRRRGQEARLRCSPMKGHSHVYWYRQLPEEGLKFMVYLQKENIIDESGMPKERFSAEFPKEGPSILRIQQVVRGDSAAYFCASSGGNQETQYFGPGTRLLVL.